This TCR beta chain was profiled in a study of OX40 agonist ivuxolimab in advanced cancers. Study-wide results and limits: Researchers did not determine the expanded peripheral T cells' antigen specificity. Some of the nonresponding patients also showed low levels of normalized T-cell clonal expansion.

Peripheral blood came from all dose cohorts at three timepoints. To note about this clone: What it recognizes is unknown.

The germline gives CDR1 SGDLS, CDR2 YYNGEE. This CDR3 is built from 16 residues. V lost 4 bases and J lost 3, with 19 bases in between. Generated by immunoSEQ multiplex PCR, the TCRdb table keeps only in-frame clones and is missing some. The data show tens of thousands of clones, about 89% seen once. The gene calls are TRBV9 and TRBJ1-2; TRBD1 is a possible D gene (5 bases). The sequences come from CD4+ or CD8+ T cells sorted from blood, collected in a trial of the OX40 agonist ivuxolimab. The source of this sequence is an adult with an advanced solid tumor such as melanoma, head and neck, liver or kidney cancer. CDR3 nucleotide sequence: TGTGCCAGCAGCCTCTCCCGCGAGCGAGGGGACTATGGCTACACCTTC. Translation: CASSLSRERGDYGYTF. The full variable domain, with the rest looked up from reference TRBV9 and TRBJ1-2, is DSGVTQTPKHLITATGQRVTLRCSPRSGDLSVYWYQQSLDQGLQFLIQYYNGEERAKGNILERFSAQQFPDLHSELNLSSLELGDSALYFCASSLSRERGDYGYTFGSGTRLTVV.